These 18 T cell receptor beta chains were all obtained from the same sample, sequenced in a study of shared clonotypes between healthy human individuals. The data were produced by immunoSEQ multiplex PCR, yet TCRdb's version contains in-frame clones alone and is incomplete. This sample carries about 2.3 million clones, less than 95% of them seen once, and the ten largest clones take around 0.35%. The sequencing sample was made of naive CD4+ T cells from PBMCs. Described subset: CD45RA+ positively selected. Receptor source: a man between 18 and 29 years old in good health. Some clones in this sample may be carry-over from other donors' samples.

The chain carries TRBV11-3 and TRBJ2-2; 8 bases are a match to TRBD1. The V gene's germline CDR1 is SGHNT and CDR2 YENEEA. This CDR3 is 13 amino acids long. The V and J ends lost 5 bases and 9 bases, in that order; junction bases with no gene match: 5. The CDR3 is CASSPGQGRELFF. Here the CDR3 DNA reads TGTGCCAGCAGCCCTGGACAGGGCCGGGAGCTGTTTTTT.

The V call is TRBV28, the J call TRBJ2-1, with 12 positions matching TRBD1. In germline, CDR1 is MDHEN, CDR2 SYDVKM. This CDR3 region has 16 residues. Trimming took 2 bases from V and 7 from J; bases not matched to a gene: 6. The DNA for the CDR3 is TGTGCCAGCAGTTTAAGCGGGACAGGGGGCAGAAATGAGCAGTTCTTC. This gives the protein CASSLSGTGGRNEQFF.

This CDR3 is CASSSPRTGNTGELFF. The CDR3 region has the DNA TGTGCCAGCAGTTCCCCCCGGACAGGGAACACCGGGGAGCTGTTTTTT. The chain couples TRBV6-5 to TRBJ2-2; TRBD1 matches at 7 bases. The trim removed 4 bases at V and 1 base at J, leaving 6 bases unmatched. Germline CDR1 and CDR2: MNHEY and SVGAGI. The CDR3 has 16 amino acids.

CDR3 loop: CASSPRGRGNEKLFF. DNA for the CDR3: TGTGCCAGCAGCCCCCGGGGCCGAGGGAATGAAAAACTGTTTTTT. The J gene is TRBJ1-4, the V gene TRBV5-8; tentatively, D is TRBD1 (5 bases). Germline V gives CDR1 SGHTS, CDR2 YDEGEE. V was clipped by 4 bases and J by 5 bases, with 15 bases between them. The CDR3 totals 15 residues.

This clone was counted a single time. The chain is built from TRBV19 and TRBJ2-7; tentative D call: TRBD2 (5 bases). Between the trimmed V and J ends, which lost 8 bases and 2 bases, there was a span of 10 bases. Per the germline V gene, CDR1 is LNHDA and CDR2 is SQIVND (reference sequence). CDR3 size: 12 residues. Here the CDR3 DNA reads TGTGCCAGTCGCGGACTTCCCTACGAGCAGTACTTC. It encodes CASRGLPYEQYF.

The CDR3 here is CASTDGGNTIYF. CDR3 bases: TGTGCCAGCACTGACGGAGGAAACACCATATATTTT. This chain links TRBV2 with TRBJ1-3; unclear D gene. There are 12 residues in the CDR3. Germline lookup yields CDR1 SNHLY and CDR2 FYNNEI. V was pared by 7 bases and J by 4 bases, with 8 bases between. Drawing the rest from reference TRBV2 and TRBJ1-3, the complete variable domain is EPEVTQTPSHQVTQMGQEVILRCVPISNHLYFYWYRQILGQKVEFLVSFYNNEISEKSEIFDDQFSVERPDGSNFTLKIRSTKLEDSAMYFCASTDGGNTIYFGEGSWLTVV.

This sequence joins TRBV6-4 and TRBJ1-2; D gene unclear. V was shortened by 3 bases and J by 1 base, with 18 bases between the two germline ends. Germline assignment: CDR1 MRHNA and CDR2 SNTAGT. The CDR3 covers 17 residues. The CDR3 bases are TGTGCCAGCAGTGAGCTCCCGGGGAGAAGGAATAACTATGGCTACACCTTC. Protein product: CASSELPGRRNNYGYTF.

This sequence joins TRBV28 and TRBJ2-5; TRBD2 might be the D (6 bases). The CDR3 runs 13 residues. Between the trimmed V and J ends, which lost 8 bases and 9 bases, there was a span of 19 bases. The V gene's germline CDR1 is MDHEN and CDR2 SYDVKM. CDR3 region: CASRLTPREAQYF. The CDR3 nucleotides read TGTGCCAGCCGCCTCACCCCGAGGGAGGCCCAGTACTTC.

V is TRBV5-6 and J is TRBJ2-5; 12 bases line up with TRBD1. The CDR3 sequence is 18 residues long. V dropped 4 bases and J dropped 5; count of bases not matched to a gene: 15. Germline values: CDR1 SGHDT, CDR2 YYEEEE. The CDR3 nucleotides are TGTGCCAGCAGCCTAGGGACAGGGGGCCTAGCGGGAGTGGAGACCCAGTACTTC. Protein product: CASSLGTGGLAGVETQYF.

V usage is TRBV15 and J usage is TRBJ2-1, with D unclear. The CDR3 runs to 14 residues. The V and J ends lost 1 base and 9 bases respectively, with 13 bases between them. Germline values: CDR1 LNHNV, CDR2 YYDKDF (reference sequence). The CDR3 nucleotides are TGTGCCACCAGCAGAGTATCAAGGACGGGTGAGCAGTTCTTC. This translates into CATSRVSRTGEQFF.

The chain links TRBV15 to TRBJ1-5, with a weak D call TRBD1 (5 bases). The CDR3 sequence is 16 residues long. V was shortened by 3 bases and J by 0 bases, with 12 bases between the two germline ends. Germline V gene sequence: CDR1 LNHNV, CDR2 YYDKDF (reference sequence). The DNA of the CDR3 is TGTGCCACCAGCAGGGCCCAAGGGGATAGCAATCAGCCCCAGCATTTT. Protein product: CATSRAQGDSNQPQHF.

This clone has just one count. The J gene is TRBJ2-5, the V gene TRBV7-9; D perhaps matches TRBD2 (6 bases). This CDR3 contains 17 residues. CDR1 is SEHNR, CDR2 FQNEAQ, per germline (reference sequence). The V end was cut by 0 bases, the J end by 4 bases, with 18 bases between. The CDR3 protein is CASSLARDGGRGETQYF. The CDR3 nucleotides read TGTGCCAGCAGCTTAGCCCGGGACGGGGGACGGGGAGAGACCCAGTACTTC.

The rearrangement uses TRBV5-6 and TRBJ2-7, with D perhaps being TRBD1 or TRBD2 (5 bases each). Trimming cost V 5 bases and J 2 bases, with 17 bases left between them. Germline V CDR1 and CDR2: SGHDT, YYEEEE. The CDR3 covers 15 residues. The CDR3 reads CASRPQGRAAYEQYF. The CDR3 DNA reads as TGTGCCAGCAGACCCCAGGGACGAGCCGCCTACGAGCAGTACTTC. Full variable domain (outside the CDR3, taken from reference TRBV5-6 and TRBJ2-7): DAGVTQSPTHLIKTRGQQVTLRCSPKSGHDTVSWYQQALGQGPQFIFQYYEEEERQRGNFPDRFSGHQFPNYSSELNVNALLLGDSALYLCASRPQGRAAYEQYFGPGTRLTVT.

Here the CDR3 reads CASSTGETETQYF. The CDR3, as DNA: TGTGCCAGCTCAACGGGAGAGACAGAGACCCAGTACTTC. This sequence joins TRBV18 and TRBJ2-5, with TRBD2 as a possible D gene (6 bases). V lost 5 bases to trimming and J lost 4 bases, with 11 bases between them. Per germline, CDR1 KGHSH and CDR2 LQKENI. This CDR3 spans 13 amino acids.

The genes are TRBV30 and TRBJ1-2, with D uncertain. Germline assignment: CDR1 GTSNPN and CDR2 SVGIG (reference sequence). The germline V and J ends were trimmed by 0 bases and 0 bases, with 14 bases remaining between them. This CDR3 region has 16 residues. Here the CDR3 DNA reads TGTGCCTGGAGTGTTTCGGGAATTATAGCTAACTATGGCTACACCTTC. This codes for CAWSVSGIIANYGYTF.

The chain joins TRBV7-9 to TRBJ2-7; perhaps TRBD2 as D (6 bases). V was pared by 5 bases and J by 0 bases, with 17 bases between. CDR3 length: 16 residues. CDR1 is SEHNR and CDR2 is FQNEAQ in the germline V gene (reference sequence). The CDR3 sequence is CASSLSRRDLSYEQYF. CDR3 nucleotides: TGTGCCAGCAGCCTCAGTCGGCGGGACCTCTCCTACGAGCAGTACTTC. Complete variable domain (other parts from reference TRBV7-9 and TRBJ2-7): DTGVSQNPRHKITKRGQNVTFRCDPISEHNRLYWYRQTLGQGPEFLTYFQNEAQLEKSRLLSDRFSAERPKGSFSTLEIQRTEQGDSAMYLCASSLSRRDLSYEQYFGPGTRLTVT.

The CDR3 region is CAWKDRGHNGYTF. DNA of the CDR3: TGTGCCTGGAAAGACAGGGGGCATAATGGCTACACCTTC. The chain is built from TRBV30 and TRBJ1-2, with TRBD1 matching over 10 bases. CDR1 is GTSNPN, CDR2 SVGIG, per germline (reference sequence). CDR3 size: 13 residues. J gave up 6 bases and V 4 bases, and 5 bases lay outside the gene matches. Variable domain in full (rest from reference TRBV30 and TRBJ1-2): SQTIHQWPATLVQPVGSPLSLECTVEGTSNPNLYWYRQAAGRGLQLLFYSVGIGQISSEVPQNLSASRPQDRQFILSSKKLLLSDSGFYLCAWKDRGHNGYTFGSGTRLTVV.

J is TRBJ1-1 and V is TRBV19; 10 bases are shared with TRBD1. CDR1 and CDR2 (germline): LNHDA, SQIVND (reference sequence). The CDR3 runs 16 residues. J was trimmed by 3 bases and V by 4 bases; bases with no gene match: 8. CDR3 sequence reads: CASSNRRQGADTEAFF. The CDR3 DNA reads as TGTGCCAGTAGTAACCGCAGACAGGGGGCAGACACTGAAGCTTTCTTT. Full variable domain (outside the CDR3, taken from reference TRBV19 and TRBJ1-1): DGGITQSPKYLFRKEGQNVTLSCEQNLNHDAMYWYRQDPGQGLRLIYYSQIVNDFQKGDIAEGYSVSREKKESFPLTVTSAQKNPTAFYLCASSNRRQGADTEAFFGQGTRLTVV.